This entry lists 8 T cell receptor beta chains sequenced from one sample in a study of early T cells in non-severe SARS-CoV-2 infection. Using its own MiXCR run on the 5' RACE reads, TCRdb lists one record per CDR3 protein. The sample contains tens of thousands of distinct CDR3 sequences, around 12% of which appear only once. Sequencing was carried out using whole blood. These receptors were taken from an adult who was a healthcare worker with PCR-confirmed SARS-CoV-2 infection or an uninfected control (not recorded which).

This clonotype occurred many times. The chain uses TRBV29-1 and TRBJ2-3; perhaps TRBD1 as D (6 bases). Trimming stripped 3 bases from V and 0 bases from J, with 19 bases between. Looked up from germline, CDR1 is SQVTM and CDR2 is ANQGSEA. CDR3 length: 17 residues. The CDR3 DNA sequence: TGCAGCGTTGACCGTGACAGGCCCGCATCTAGCACAGATACGCAGTATTTT. Amino acid sequence: CSVDRDRPASSTDTQYF.

At least ten counts were recorded for this clonotype. The chain links TRBV30 to TRBJ2-2; D might be TRBD2 (5 bases). Germline-derived CDR1 and CDR2 are GTSNPN and SVGIG (reference sequence). The V gene lost 8 bases and the J gene lost 3 bases, with 13 bases spanning the gap. The length of the CDR3 is 13 residues. The CDR3 loop is CAREGGYTGELFF. The DNA for the CDR3 is TGTGCCCGCGAGGGCGGTTACACCGGGGAGCTGTTTTTT.

This clonotype was seen at least ten times. This chain joins TRBV11-1 and TRBJ2-7; 8 nucleotides agree with TRBD1. The germline V gene encodes CDR1 SGHAT and CDR2 FQDESV (reference sequence). V dropped 5 bases and J dropped 3; count of bases not matched to a gene: 9. The CDR3 spans 15 residues. This CDR3 is CASSETDRGGYEQYF. The CDR3 DNA reads as TGTGCCAGCAGCGAAACAGACAGGGGTGGCTACGAGCAGTACTTC. Full variable domain (remainder filled in from reference TRBV11-1 and TRBJ2-7): EAEVAQSPRYKITEKSQAVAFWCDPISGHATLYWYRQILGQGPELLVQFQDESVVDDSQLPKDRFSAERLKGVDSTLKIQPAELGDSAMYLCASSETDRGGYEQYFGPGTRLTVT.

CDR3 protein: CASSPPGTSRKQYF. The CDR3 nucleotides are TGTGCCAGCAGCCCCCCCGGGACTAGCCGGAAGCAGTACTTC. J is TRBJ2-7 and V is TRBV3-1; 9 bases are shared with TRBD2. CDR3 length equals 14 residues. CDR1 LGHDT and CDR2 YNNKEL come from the germline V gene (reference sequence). V lost 4 bases to trimming and J lost 8 bases; unmatched junction nucleotides: 9.

A few counts support this clonotype. V usage is TRBV4-1 and J usage is TRBJ1-1, with 9 bases matching TRBD1. This CDR3 is 13 amino acids long. Unmatched junction bases numbered 4, after V lost 3 bases and J lost 8 bases. The germline gives CDR1 MGHRA, CDR2 YSYEKL. CDR3 sequence: CASSHGTGYEAFF. CDR3 DNA: TGCGCCAGCAGCCACGGGACAGGGTACGAAGCTTTCTTT.

The CDR3 DNA follows: TGTACTTCGAAGGTCCGCGCCCGCACAGATACGCAGTATTTT. Protein sequence: CTSKVRARTDTQYF. The genes are TRBV11-2 and TRBJ2-3, with D unresolved. This CDR3 comprises 14 residues. Germline V gene lookup returns CDR1 SGHAT and CDR2 FQNNGV.

This clonotype appeared a few times. The V call is TRBV20-1, the J call TRBJ1-2; the D gene is possibly TRBD1 (5 bases). CDR3 length: 16 amino acids. Germline CDR1 is DFQATT and CDR2 is SNEGSKA (reference sequence). Deletions cut 5 bases from V and 2 bases from J, with 21 bases between. CDR3 amino acids: CSAHPREGPLNYGYTF. In DNA form, the CDR3 reads TGCAGTGCTCATCCCCGTGAGGGACCGCTAAACTATGGCTACACCTTC.

The rearrangement links TRBV7-9 to TRBJ2-7; a weak D match, TRBD1 (6 bases). V lost 5 bases to trimming and J lost 2 bases, with 13 bases between them. This CDR3 has 14 amino acids. Germline CDR1 is SEHNR and CDR2 is FQNEAQ (reference sequence). This CDR3 is CASSPTGKTYEQYF. DNA for the CDR3: TGTGCCAGCAGCCCGACAGGCAAAACCTACGAGCAGTACTTC.